A selection of T cell receptor beta chains follows, all from one sample in a study of T cell responses to AZD1222 COVID-19 vaccine. TCRdb's table, derived via immunoSEQ multiplex PCR, lists solely in-frame clones and lacks some. The repertoire holds 130,000 to 150,000 clones, roughly 84% seen once, with 5% to 6% in the top ten. This specimen consisted of peripheral blood, obtained 28 days after the second AZD1222 dose. Source of these receptors: an adult who received the AZD1222 COVID-19 vaccine. Both conserved end residues are part of each CDR3. The order of the fields is CDR3 length, J gene, D gene, V gene, clone size, CDR3 DNA, CDR3 protein. A D gene is named only where the DNA matches it firmly. Size is omitted from some rows. Given values are once, few, many or a class for expanded clones.

len: 13
j_gene: TRBJ2-5
d_gene: TRBD2
v_gene: TRBV5-4
abundance: few
CDR3nt: TGTGCCATCGGGACTAGAGGGCAAGAGACCCAGTACTTC
CDR3aa: CAIGTRGQETQYF

len: 13
j_gene: TRBJ1-2
d_gene: .
v_gene: TRBV12-3/TRBV12-4
abundance: .
CDR3nt: TGTGCCAGCACCCTGGGACAAAGCAAGGGCTACACCTTC
CDR3aa: CASTLGQSKGYTF

len: 17
j_gene: TRBJ2-3
d_gene: TRBD2
v_gene: TRBV15
abundance: .
CDR3nt: TGTGCCACCAGCAGAAGTCTTACGGGGACTAGTTCAGATACGCAGTATTTT
CDR3aa: CATSRSLTGTSSDTQYF

len: 14
j_gene: TRBJ1-2
d_gene: TRBD1
v_gene: TRBV7-2
abundance: .
CDR3nt: TGTGCCAGCAGCCCAGGGGGCGCAGTAGTAGGCTACACCTTC
CDR3aa: CASSPGGAVVGYTF

len: 12
j_gene: TRBJ1-1
d_gene: .
v_gene: TRBV7-2
abundance: .
CDR3nt: TGTGCCAGCAGCTTAGTCCACACTGAAGCTTTCTTT
CDR3aa: CASSLVHTEAFF

len: 17
j_gene: TRBJ1-2
d_gene: TRBD1
v_gene: TRBV25-1
abundance: .
CDR3nt: TGTGCCAGCAGTATGGGACAGGGGGCGCGTAGGGAGGCTGGCTACACCTTC
CDR3aa: CASSMGQGARREAGYTF

len: 15
j_gene: TRBJ2-7
d_gene: .
v_gene: TRBV9
abundance: .
CDR3nt: TGTGCCAGCAGCGTAGGACAGGTACATTCCTACGAGCAGTACTTC
CDR3aa: CASSVGQVHSYEQYF

len: 14
j_gene: TRBJ2-7
d_gene: .
v_gene: TRBV10-3
abundance: .
CDR3nt: TGTGCCACTTCTGGGGCGGGTCAATACTACGAGCAGTACTTC
CDR3aa: CATSGAGQYYEQYF

len: 15
j_gene: TRBJ1-5
d_gene: TRBD1
v_gene: TRBV2
abundance: once
CDR3nt: TGTGCCAGCACCTCCGGGACAGGGTTGGGCCAGCCCCAGCATTTT
CDR3aa: CASTSGTGLGQPQHF

len: 12
j_gene: TRBJ1-2
d_gene: .
v_gene: TRBV20-1
abundance: .
CDR3nt: TGCAGTGCTAGTAGGGGGGCCGATGGCTACACCTTC
CDR3aa: CSASRGADGYTF

len: 14
j_gene: TRBJ2-7
d_gene: .
v_gene: TRBV10-3
abundance: .
CDR3nt: TGTGCCATCAGTGAGGGGCGGGGAAGCCACGAGCAGTACTTC
CDR3aa: CAISEGRGSHEQYF

len: 14
j_gene: TRBJ2-1
d_gene: .
v_gene: TRBV28
abundance: .
CDR3nt: TGTGCCAGCAGTTTACCCAGGGACAACAATGAGCAGTTCTTC
CDR3aa: CASSLPRDNNEQFF

len: 15
j_gene: TRBJ2-5
d_gene: .
v_gene: TRBV25-1
abundance: .
CDR3nt: TGTGCCAGCGAGAGACTTGGGGGAGGTCAAGAGACCCAGTACTTC
CDR3aa: CASERLGGGQETQYF

len: 16
j_gene: TRBJ1-1
d_gene: .
v_gene: TRBV4-1
abundance: .
CDR3nt: TGCGCCAGCAGCCAATGGGCGAGGGATAAGGACACTGAAGCTTTCTTT
CDR3aa: CASSQWARDKDTEAFF